This T cell receptor beta chain was obtained from a study of blood T cell repertoires in COVID-19. Study context: Sources were T cells, B-cell-depleted T cells, or PBMCs; the material itself was cDNA or gDNA.

Germline assignment: CDR1 SGHRS and CDR2 YFSETQ. This CDR3 spans 13 amino acids. Trimming shortened V by 2 bases and J by 2 bases, and 8 bases separated the two germline ends. Per the original data handling: Amplification of reference gene primers was used by the study to estimate nucleated cell counts. Some clones are missing from TCRdb's copy, which holds only in-frame ones; the method was immunoSEQ multiplex PCR. Clone size and the V and J calls come from that table; the DNA yielded D and trimming. This sample has 93,000 or so clones, with 84% found just once. The sample comprised peripheral blood. This sequence was found in a human donor in a cohort sampled during active COVID-19. The V and J genes are TRBV5-1 and TRBJ2-7; perhaps TRBD2 as D (6 bases). CDR3 bases: TGCGCCAGCAGCTTCGGCGGGACCTACGAGCAGTACTTC. This encodes CASSFGGTYEQYF.